This record looks at one TCR beta chain sequence and its context. What it binds is unknown. TCRdb redid the calling of the PCR reads with MiXCR, one entry per CDR3 protein. The profile shows over 550,000 distinct CDR3 sequences, roughly 27% of them singletons. The entry originates in a study of molecular identifiers for immune sequencing clone quantification. Study-wide results and limits: Barcode-sharing identical TCR molecules could underestimate highly expanded clone sizes.

Libraries of naive CD8 T cells were made from around 20,000 to 1,000,000 sorted cells. They used 10%, 30% or 50% RNA. The TCR comes from a human donor in good health. Some libraries in this study had Jurkat cell RNA spiked in. The sequencing input was naive CD8+ T cells from blood, with Jurkat cell RNA spiked in. Documented subset: FACS-sorted CD8+CD4-CCR7+CD45RA+ naive T cells.

The CDR3 coding sequence is TGTGCCAGCAGCTTGGGCCCGGGGGGACCCCTCCACTTT. Translating it yields CASSLGPGGPLHF. The V gene is TRBV5-5, the J gene TRBJ1-6; TRBD1 is a possible D gene (5 bases). The V end lost 0 bases, the J end lost 12 bases, and 10 bases lay between the germline ends. CDR1 is SGHKS and CDR2 is YYEKEE in the germline V gene (reference sequence). This CDR3 comprises 13 residues. Supplemented by reference TRBV5-5 and TRBJ1-6, the full variable domain reads DAGVTQSPTHLIKTRGQQVTLRCSPISGHKSVSWYQQVLGQGPQFIFQYYEKEERGRGNFPDRFSARQFPNYSSELNVNALLLGDSALYLCASSLGPGGPLHFGNGTRLTVT.